In its sample, the clone carrying this T cell receptor beta chain was seen a few times. The data originate from a study of T cells in Graves' hyperthyroidism and ophthalmopathy. The PBMCs were sourced from fresh peripheral blood (approximately 9 ml). The investigators amplified TCR beta CDR3 regions from RNA transcripts. Researchers ran a first-round RT-PCR on the TCR CDR3 using the HTBI primer set. Using its own MiXCR run on the multiplex PCR reads, TCRdb lists one record per CDR3 protein. The sample shows more than 500,000 distinct CDR3 sequences, approximately 16% of them seen only once. The CDR3 contains 12 residues. Trimming cost V 4 bases and J 7 bases, with 11 bases left between them. In germline, CDR1 is DFQATT, CDR2 SNEGSKA (reference sequence).

The sequence came from a woman under 40 with Graves' ophthalmopathy. The chain joins TRBV20-1 to TRBJ1-5; TRBD1 is a possible D gene (6 bases). The source material was blood. The CDR3 DNA is TGCAGTGCTACACAGGGAGACCAGCCCCAGCATTTT. Protein product: CSATQGDQPQHF.